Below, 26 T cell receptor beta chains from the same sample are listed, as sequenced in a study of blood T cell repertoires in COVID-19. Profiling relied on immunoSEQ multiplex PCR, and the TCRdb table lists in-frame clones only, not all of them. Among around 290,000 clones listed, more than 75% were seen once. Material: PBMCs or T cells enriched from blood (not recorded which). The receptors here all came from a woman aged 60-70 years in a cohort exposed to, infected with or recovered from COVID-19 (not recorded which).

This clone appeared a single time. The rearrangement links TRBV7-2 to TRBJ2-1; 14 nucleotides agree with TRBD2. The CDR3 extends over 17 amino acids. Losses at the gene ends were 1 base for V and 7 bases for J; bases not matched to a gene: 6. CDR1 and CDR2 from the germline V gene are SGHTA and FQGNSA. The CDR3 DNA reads TGTGCCAGCAGCTTAGTGGTAGGGACTAGCGGGAGAAATGAGCAGTTCTTC. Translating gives CASSLVVGTSGRNEQFF.

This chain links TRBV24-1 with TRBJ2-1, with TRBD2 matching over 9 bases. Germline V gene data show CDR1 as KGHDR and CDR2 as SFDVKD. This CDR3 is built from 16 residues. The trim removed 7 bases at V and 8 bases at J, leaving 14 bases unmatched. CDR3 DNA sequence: TGTGCCACCAGCGATCGGGGGCGTAGCGGGAGTCATGAGCAGTTCTTC. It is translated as CATSDRGRSGSHEQFF.

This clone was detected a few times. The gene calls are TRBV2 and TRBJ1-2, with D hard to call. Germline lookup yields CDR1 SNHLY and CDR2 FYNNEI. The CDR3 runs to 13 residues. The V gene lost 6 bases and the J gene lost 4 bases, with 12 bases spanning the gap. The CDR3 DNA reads TGTGCCAGCAGCCGACTTCTTGGCTATGGCTACACCTTC. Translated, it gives CASSRLLGYGYTF.

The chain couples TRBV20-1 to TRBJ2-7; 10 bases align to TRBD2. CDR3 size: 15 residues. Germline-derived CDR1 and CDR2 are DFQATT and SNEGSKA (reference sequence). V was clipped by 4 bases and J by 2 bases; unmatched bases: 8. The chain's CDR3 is CSAIDTSGKTYEQYF. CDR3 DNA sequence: TGCAGTGCTATTGATACTAGCGGGAAGACCTACGAGCAGTACTTC.

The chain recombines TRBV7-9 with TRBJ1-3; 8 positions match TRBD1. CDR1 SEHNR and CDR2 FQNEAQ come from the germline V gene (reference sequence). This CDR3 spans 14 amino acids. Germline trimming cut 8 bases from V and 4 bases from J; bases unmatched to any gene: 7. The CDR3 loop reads CASGTGGAGNTIYF. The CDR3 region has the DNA TGTGCCAGCGGAACAGGGGGAGCAGGAAACACCATATATTTT.

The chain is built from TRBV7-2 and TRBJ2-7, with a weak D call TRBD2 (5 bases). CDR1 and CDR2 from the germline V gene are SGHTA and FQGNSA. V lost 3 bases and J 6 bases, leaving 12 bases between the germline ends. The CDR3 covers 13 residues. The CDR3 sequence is CASSFWEKGEQYF. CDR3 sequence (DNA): TGTGCCAGCAGCTTTTGGGAGAAGGGCGAGCAGTACTTC. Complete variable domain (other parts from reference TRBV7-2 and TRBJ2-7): GAGVSQSPSNKVTEKGKDVELRCDPISGHTALYWYRQSLGQGLEFLIYFQGNSAPDKSGLPSDRFSAERTGGSVSTLTIQRTQQEDSAVYLCASSFWEKGEQYFGPGTRLTVT.

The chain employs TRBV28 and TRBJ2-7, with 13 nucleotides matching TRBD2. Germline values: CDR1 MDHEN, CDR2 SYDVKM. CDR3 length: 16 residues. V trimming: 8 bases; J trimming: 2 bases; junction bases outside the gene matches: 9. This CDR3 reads CASPPGTSGITYEQYF. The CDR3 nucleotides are TGTGCCAGCCCCCCCGGGACTAGCGGGATAACCTACGAGCAGTACTTC.

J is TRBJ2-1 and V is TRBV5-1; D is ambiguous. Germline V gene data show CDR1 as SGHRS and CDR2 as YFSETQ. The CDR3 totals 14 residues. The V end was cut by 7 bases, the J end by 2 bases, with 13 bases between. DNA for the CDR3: TGCGCCAGCTCTCTTACTTCCCCCTACAATGAGCAGTTCTTC. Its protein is CASSLTSPYNEQFF.

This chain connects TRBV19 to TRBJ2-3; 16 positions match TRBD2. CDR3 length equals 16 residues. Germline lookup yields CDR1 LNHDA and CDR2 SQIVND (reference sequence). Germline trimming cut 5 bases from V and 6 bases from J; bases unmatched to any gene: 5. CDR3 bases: TGTGCCAGTAGTGGGACTAGCGGGAGGGCCGCGGATACGCAGTATTTT. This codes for CASSGTSGRAADTQYF.

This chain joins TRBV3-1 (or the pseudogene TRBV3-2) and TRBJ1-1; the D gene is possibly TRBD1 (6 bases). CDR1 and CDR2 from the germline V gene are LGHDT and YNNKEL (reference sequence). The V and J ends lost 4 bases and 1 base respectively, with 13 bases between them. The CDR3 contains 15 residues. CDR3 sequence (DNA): TGTGCCAGCAGCCCCAAGGACAGAAGGAACACTGAAGCTTTCTTT. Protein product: CASSPKDRRNTEAFF.

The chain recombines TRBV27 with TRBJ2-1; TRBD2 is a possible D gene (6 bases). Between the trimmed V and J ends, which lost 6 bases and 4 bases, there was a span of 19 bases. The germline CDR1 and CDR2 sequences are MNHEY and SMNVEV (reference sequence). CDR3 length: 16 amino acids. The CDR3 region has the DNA TGTGCCAGCAGCTTGGTCCCGTTGCGGGGATACAATGAGCAGTTCTTC. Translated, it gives CASSLVPLRGYNEQFF.

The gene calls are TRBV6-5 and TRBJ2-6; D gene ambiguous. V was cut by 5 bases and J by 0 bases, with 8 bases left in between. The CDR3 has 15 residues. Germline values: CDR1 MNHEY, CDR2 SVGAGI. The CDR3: CASSTRFSGANVLTF. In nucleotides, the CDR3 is TGTGCCAGCAGTACCCGGTTCTCTGGGGCCAACGTCCTGACTTTC.

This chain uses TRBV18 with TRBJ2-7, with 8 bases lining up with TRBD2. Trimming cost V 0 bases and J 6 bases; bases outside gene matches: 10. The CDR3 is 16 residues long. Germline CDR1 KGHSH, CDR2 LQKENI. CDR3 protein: CASSPPALAGSREQYF. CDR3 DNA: TGTGCCAGCTCACCACCGGCCCTAGCGGGTAGTCGCGAGCAGTACTTC.

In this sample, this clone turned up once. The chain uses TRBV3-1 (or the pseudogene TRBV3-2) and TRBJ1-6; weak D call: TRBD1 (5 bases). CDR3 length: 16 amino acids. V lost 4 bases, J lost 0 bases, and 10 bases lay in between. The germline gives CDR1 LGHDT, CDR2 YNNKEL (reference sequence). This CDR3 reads CASSLRQSSYNSPLHF. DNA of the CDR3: TGTGCCAGCAGCCTCCGACAGAGCTCCTATAATTCACCCCTCCACTTT.

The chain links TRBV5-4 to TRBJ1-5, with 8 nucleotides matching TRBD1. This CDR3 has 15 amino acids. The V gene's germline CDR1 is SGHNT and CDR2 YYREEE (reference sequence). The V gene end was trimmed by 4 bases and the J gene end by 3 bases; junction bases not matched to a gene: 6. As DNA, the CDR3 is TGTGCCAGCAGCGCCGGGACAGGATACAATCAGCCCCAGCATTTT. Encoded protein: CASSAGTGYNQPQHF.

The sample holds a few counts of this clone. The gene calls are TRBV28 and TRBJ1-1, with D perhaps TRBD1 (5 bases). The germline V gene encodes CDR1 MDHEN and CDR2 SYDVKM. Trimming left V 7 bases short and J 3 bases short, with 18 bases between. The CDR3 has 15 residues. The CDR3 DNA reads TGTGCCAGCACTCCCGGGGGGGTTCTGGACACTGAAGCTTTCTTT. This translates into CASTPGGVLDTEAFF.

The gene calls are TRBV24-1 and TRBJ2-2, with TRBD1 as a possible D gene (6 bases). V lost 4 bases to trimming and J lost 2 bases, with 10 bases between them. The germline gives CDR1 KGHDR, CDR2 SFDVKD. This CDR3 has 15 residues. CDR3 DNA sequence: TGTGCCACCAGTGACCCGGACAGAAACACCGGGGAGCTGTTTTTT. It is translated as CATSDPDRNTGELFF.

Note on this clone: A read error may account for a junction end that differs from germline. The CDR3 DNA sequence: TGTGCTAGCAGCTTAGGGATATCGGGACATCTAAAGAGCACAGATACGCAGTATTTT. Amino acid sequence: CASSLGISGHLKSTDTQYF. The chain joins TRBV7-7 to TRBJ2-3; perhaps TRBD1 as D (6 bases). Germline V CDR1 and CDR2: SSHAT, FNYEAQ (reference sequence). There are 19 residues in the CDR3.

CDR3 residues: CASSQDRGTGRTYEQYF. The CDR3 nucleotides read TGTGCCAGCAGCCAAGATCGGGGGACAGGCCGGACCTACGAGCAGTACTTC. J is TRBJ2-7 and V is TRBV14; 8 bases are a match to TRBD1. CDR3 length: 17 amino acids. In germline, CDR1 is SGHDN, CDR2 FVKESK. The ends lost 0 bases at V and 2 bases at J; junction bases unmatched: 9.

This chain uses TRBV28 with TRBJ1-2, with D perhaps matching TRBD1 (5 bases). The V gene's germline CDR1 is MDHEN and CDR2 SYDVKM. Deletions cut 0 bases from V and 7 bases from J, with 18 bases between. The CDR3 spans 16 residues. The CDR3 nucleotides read TGTGCCAGCAGTTTATGGGCATCGGCACAGGAGCTTGGCTACACCTTC. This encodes CASSLWASAQELGYTF.

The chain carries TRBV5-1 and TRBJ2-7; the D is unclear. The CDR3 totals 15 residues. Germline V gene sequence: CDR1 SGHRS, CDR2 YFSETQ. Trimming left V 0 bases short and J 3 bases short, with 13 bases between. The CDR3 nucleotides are TGCGCCAGCAGCTTGGAACCGGTGGAGTACTACGAGCAGTACTTC. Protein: CASSLEPVEYYEQYF. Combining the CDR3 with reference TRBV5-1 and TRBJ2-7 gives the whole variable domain KAGVTQTPRYLIKTRGQQVTLSCSPISGHRSVSWYQQTPGQGLQFLFEYFSETQRNKGNFPGRFSGRQFSNSRSEMNVSTLELGDSALYLCASSLEPVEYYEQYFGPGTRLTVT.

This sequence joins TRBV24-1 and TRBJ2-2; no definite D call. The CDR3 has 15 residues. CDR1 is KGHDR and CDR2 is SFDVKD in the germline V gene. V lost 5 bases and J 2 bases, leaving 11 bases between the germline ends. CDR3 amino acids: CATSAFAVNTGELFF. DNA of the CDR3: TGTGCCACCAGTGCGTTCGCGGTTAACACCGGGGAGCTGTTTTTT.

This CDR3 reads CASSPRLASGAYEQYF. CDR3 bases: TGTGCCAGCAGCCCCCGTCTAGCTAGCGGGGCCTACGAGCAGTACTTC. The V call is TRBV9, the J call TRBJ2-7, with 9 bases fitting TRBD2. Germline CDR1 SGDLS, CDR2 YYNGEE. The length of the CDR3 is 16 residues. Trimming cost V 4 bases and J 2 bases; bases outside gene matches: 10.

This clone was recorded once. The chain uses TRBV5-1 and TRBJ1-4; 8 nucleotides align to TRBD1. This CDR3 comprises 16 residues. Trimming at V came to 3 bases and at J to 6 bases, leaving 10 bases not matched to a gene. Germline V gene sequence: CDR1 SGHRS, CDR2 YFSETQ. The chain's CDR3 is CASSSRGLGNDEKLFF. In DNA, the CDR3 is TGCGCCAGCAGCTCCAGGGGGCTGGGGAACGATGAAAAACTGTTTTTT.

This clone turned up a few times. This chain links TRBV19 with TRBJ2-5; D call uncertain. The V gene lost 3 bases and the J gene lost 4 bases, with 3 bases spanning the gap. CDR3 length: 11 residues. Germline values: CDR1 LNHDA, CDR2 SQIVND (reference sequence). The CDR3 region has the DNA TGTGCCAGTAGTATGGCAGAGACCCAGTACTTC. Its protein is CASSMAETQYF.

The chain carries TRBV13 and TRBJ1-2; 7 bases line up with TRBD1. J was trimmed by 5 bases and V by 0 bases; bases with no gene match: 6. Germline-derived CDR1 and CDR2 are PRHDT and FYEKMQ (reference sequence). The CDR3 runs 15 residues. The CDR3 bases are TGTGCCAGCAGCTTAGGCCGCGCCAGGGGGTATGGCTACACCTTC. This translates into CASSLGRARGYGYTF.